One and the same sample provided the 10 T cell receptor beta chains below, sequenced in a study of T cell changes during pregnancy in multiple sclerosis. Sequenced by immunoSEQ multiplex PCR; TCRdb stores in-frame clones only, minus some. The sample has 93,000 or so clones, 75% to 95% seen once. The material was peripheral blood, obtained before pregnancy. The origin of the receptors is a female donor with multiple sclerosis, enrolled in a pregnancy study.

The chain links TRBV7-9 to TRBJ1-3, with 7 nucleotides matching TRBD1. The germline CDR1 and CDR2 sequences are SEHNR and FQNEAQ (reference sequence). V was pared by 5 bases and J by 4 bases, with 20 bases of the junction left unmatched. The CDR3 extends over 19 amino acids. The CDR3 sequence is CASSDNLNGKGAQGNTIYF. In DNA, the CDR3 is TGTGCCAGCAGCGATAACTTGAATGGAAAGGGGGCGCAGGGAAACACCATATATTTT. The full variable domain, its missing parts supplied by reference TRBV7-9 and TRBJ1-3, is DTGVSQNPRHKITKRGQNVTFRCDPISEHNRLYWYRQTLGQGPEFLTYFQNEAQLEKSRLLSDRFSAERPKGSFSTLEIQRTEQGDSAMYLCASSDNLNGKGAQGNTIYFGEGSWLTVV.

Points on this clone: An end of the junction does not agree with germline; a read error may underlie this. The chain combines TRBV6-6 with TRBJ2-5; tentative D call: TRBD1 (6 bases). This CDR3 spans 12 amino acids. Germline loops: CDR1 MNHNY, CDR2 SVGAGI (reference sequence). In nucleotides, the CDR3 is TGTGCGAGCAAAGGGGGTTTGGAGACCCAGTACTTC. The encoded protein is CASKGGLETQYF.

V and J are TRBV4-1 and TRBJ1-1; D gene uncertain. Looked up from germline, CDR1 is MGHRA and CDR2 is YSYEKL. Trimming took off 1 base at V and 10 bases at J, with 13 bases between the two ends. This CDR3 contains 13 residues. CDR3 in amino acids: CASSQARPEGAFF. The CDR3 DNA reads TGCGCCAGCAGCCAAGCCCGGCCCGAGGGAGCTTTCTTT.

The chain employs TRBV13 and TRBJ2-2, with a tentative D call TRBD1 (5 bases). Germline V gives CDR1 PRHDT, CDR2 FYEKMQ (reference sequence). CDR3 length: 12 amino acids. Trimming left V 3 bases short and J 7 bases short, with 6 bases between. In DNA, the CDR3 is TGTGCCAGCAGCTTCCAGGGCGGGGAGCTGTTTTTT. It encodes CASSFQGGELFF.

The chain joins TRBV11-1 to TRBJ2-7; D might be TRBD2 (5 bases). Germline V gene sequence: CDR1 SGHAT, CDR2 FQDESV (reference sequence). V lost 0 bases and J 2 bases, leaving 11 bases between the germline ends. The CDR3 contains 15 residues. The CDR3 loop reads CASSLARRTAYEQYF. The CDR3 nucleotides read TGTGCCAGCAGCTTAGCCCGACGGACTGCCTACGAGCAGTACTTC.

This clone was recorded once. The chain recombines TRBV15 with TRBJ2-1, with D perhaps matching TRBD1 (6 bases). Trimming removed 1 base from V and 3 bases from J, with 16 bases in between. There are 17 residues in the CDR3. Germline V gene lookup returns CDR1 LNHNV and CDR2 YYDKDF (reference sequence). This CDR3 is CATSRAIGTTYYNEQFF. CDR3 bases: TGTGCCACCAGCAGAGCCATCGGGACAACCTACTACAATGAGCAGTTCTTC.

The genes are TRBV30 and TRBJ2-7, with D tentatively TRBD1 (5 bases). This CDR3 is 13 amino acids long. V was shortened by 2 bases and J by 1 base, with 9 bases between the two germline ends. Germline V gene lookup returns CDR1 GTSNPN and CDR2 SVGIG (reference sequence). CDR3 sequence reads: CAWSKGNSYEQYF. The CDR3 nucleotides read TGTGCCTGGAGTAAGGGGAATTCCTACGAGCAGTACTTC.

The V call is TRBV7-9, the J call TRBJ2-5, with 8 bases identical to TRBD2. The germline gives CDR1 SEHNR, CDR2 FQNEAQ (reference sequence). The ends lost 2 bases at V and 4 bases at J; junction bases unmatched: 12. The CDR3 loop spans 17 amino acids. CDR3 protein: CASSLTSATSGRETQYF. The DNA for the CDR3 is TGTGCCAGCAGCTTAACGTCGGCCACTAGCGGAAGAGAGACCCAGTACTTC.

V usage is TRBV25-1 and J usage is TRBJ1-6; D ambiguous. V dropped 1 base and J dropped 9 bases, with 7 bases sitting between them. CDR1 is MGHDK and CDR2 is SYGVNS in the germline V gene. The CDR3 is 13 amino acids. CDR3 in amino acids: CASSELRGSPLHF. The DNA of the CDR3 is TGTGCCAGCAGTGAATTACGGGGTTCACCCCTCCACTTT.

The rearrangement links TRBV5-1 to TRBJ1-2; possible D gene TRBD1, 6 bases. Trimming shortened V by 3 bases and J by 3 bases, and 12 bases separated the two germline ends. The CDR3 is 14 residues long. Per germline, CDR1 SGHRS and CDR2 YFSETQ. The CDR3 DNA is TGCGCCAGCAGCTCCCGGGACACCGACTATGGCTACACCTTC. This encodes CASSSRDTDYGYTF. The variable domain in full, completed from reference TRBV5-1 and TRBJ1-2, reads KAGVTQTPRYLIKTRGQQVTLSCSPISGHRSVSWYQQTPGQGLQFLFEYFSETQRNKGNFPGRFSGRQFSNSRSEMNVSTLELGDSALYLCASSSRDTDYGYTFGSGTRLTVV.